This T cell receptor beta chain was found in a study of post-analysis software for immune sequencing data. The wider study: The cohort encompassed relapsing-remitting, secondary progressive and progressive-relapsing multiple sclerosis disease courses.

A remark on this clonotype: Antigen unknown.

CDR1 is MDHEN and CDR2 is SYDVKM in the germline V gene. V shed 7 bases and J shed 9 bases, with 21 bases lying between them. The CDR3 runs 14 residues. Libraries were made from TCR beta cDNA, and they carried unique molecular identifiers. Input populations of about 0.95 to 10 million T cells gave rise to about 480,000 cDNA molecules. A single record per CDR3 protein comes from TCRdb applying MiXCR to the PCR reads. The repertoire includes around 200,000 distinct CDR3 sequences, 29% of them detected once, and less than 4% sits in the top ten. Whole-study results and caveats: The F measure placed samples prepared in the same batch into strongly shared clusters. For normalized Chao1 diversity, multiple sclerosis patients scored significantly lower than controls did. With TRBV5-6, TRBV5-1 and TRBV20-1 included, 4 or 5 TRBV segments were more frequent in patients than in controls.

This TCR came from a girl aged 2-17 years with multiple sclerosis. Sequences were obtained from blood. The rearrangement joins TRBV28 to TRBJ2-5; D is tentatively TRBD1 or TRBD2 (5 bases each). The CDR3 loop reads CASIGQLGLGAQYF. Written as DNA, the CDR3 is TGTGCCAGCATTGGCCAACTGGGGCTGGGGGCCCAGTACTTC.